This T cell receptor (beta chain) was retrieved from a study of CD8+ T cells in alopecia areata. Extraction of RNA preceded its reverse transcription into cDNA, which served as the sequencing template. The protocol was immunoSEQ multiplex PCR, while the TCRdb copy is restricted to in-frame clones and leaves out a portion. The sample contains about 140,000 clones, 86% of which appear only once. Treatment described: oral pan-JAK inhibitor, 5-10 mg twice daily. The CDR3 length is 15 residues. The V end lost 5 bases, the J end lost 3 bases, and 17 bases lay between the germline ends. Germline loops: CDR1 MGHRA, CDR2 YSYEKL. This clone came up a few times.

The TCR comes from a human donor with alopecia areata. The input for sequencing was CD8+ T cells sorted from blood, taken at week 4, from a patient treated with tofacitinib. This chain joins TRBV4-1 and TRBJ2-7, with D possibly TRBD2 on 5 matching bases. The CDR3 protein is CASSMEGRGRYEQYF. CDR3 sequence (DNA): TGCGCCAGCAGCATGGAAGGGAGAGGGCGCTACGAGCAGTACTTC.